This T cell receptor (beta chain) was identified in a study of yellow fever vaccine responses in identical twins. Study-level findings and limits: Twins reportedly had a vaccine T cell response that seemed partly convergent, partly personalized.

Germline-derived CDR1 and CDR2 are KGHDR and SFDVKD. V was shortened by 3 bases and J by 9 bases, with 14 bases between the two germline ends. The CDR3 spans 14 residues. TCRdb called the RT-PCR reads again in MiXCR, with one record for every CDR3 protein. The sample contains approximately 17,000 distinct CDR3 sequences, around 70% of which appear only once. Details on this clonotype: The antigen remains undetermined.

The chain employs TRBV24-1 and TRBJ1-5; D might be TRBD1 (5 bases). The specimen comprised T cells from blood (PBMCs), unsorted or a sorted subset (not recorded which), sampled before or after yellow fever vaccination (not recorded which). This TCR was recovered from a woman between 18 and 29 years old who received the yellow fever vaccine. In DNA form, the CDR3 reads TGTGCCACCAGTGATGGGACCACAAATACGCCCCAGCATTTT. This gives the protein CATSDGTTNTPQHF.